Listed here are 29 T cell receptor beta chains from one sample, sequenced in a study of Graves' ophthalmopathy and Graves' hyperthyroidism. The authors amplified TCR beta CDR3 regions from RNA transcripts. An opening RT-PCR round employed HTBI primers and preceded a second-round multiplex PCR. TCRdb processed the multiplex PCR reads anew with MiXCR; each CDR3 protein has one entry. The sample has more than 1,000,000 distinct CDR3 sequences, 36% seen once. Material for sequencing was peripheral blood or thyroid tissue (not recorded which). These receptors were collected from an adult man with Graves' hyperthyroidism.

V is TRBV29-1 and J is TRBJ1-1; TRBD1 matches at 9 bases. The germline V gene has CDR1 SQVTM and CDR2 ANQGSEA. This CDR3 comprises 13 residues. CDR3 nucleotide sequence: TGCAGAAATTCACAGGGGGCAGACACTGAAGCTTTCTTT. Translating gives CRNSQGADTEAFF. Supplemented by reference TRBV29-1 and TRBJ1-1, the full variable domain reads SAVISQKPSRDICQRGTSLTIQCQVDSQVTMMFWYRQQPGQSLTLIATANQGSEATYESGFVIDKFPISRPNLTFSTLTVSNMSPEDSSIYLCRNSQGADTEAFFGQGTRLTVV.

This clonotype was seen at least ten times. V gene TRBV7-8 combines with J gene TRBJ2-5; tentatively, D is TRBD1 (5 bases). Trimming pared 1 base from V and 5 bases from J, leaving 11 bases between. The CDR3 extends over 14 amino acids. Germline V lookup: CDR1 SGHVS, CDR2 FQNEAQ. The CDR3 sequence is CASSLGRGTETQYF. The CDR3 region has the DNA TGTGCCAGCAGCTTAGGAAGGGGCACGGAGACCCAGTACTTC.

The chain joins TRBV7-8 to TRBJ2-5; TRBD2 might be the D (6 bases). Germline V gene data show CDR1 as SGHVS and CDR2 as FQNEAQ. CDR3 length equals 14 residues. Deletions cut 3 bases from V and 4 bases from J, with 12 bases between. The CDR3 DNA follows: TGTGCCAGCAGCTTTGGCGGGCGGGGAGAGACCCAGTACTTC. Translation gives CASSFGGRGETQYF.

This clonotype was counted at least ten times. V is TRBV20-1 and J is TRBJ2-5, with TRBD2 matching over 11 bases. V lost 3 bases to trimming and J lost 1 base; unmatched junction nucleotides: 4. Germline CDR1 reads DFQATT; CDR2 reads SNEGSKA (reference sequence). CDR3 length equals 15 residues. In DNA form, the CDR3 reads TGCAGTGCTAGGAATAGCGGGGGGGCCCAAGAGACCCAGTACTTC. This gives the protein CSARNSGGAQETQYF.

CDR3 loop: CASSQLASYEQYF. CDR3 sequence (DNA): TGCGCCAGCAGCCAGTTGGCCTCCTACGAGCAGTACTTC. The chain employs TRBV4-1 and TRBJ2-7; D gene uncertain. Per germline, CDR1 MGHRA and CDR2 YSYEKL. CDR3 length equals 13 residues. V gave up 3 bases and J gave up 0 bases, with 6 bases separating them.

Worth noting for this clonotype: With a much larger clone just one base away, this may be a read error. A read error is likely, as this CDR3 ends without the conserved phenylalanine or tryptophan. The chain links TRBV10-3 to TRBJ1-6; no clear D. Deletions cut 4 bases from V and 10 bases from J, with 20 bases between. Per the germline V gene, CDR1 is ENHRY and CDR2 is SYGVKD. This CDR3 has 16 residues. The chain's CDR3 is CAISVDRGSGKSPLHS. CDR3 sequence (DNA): TGTGCCATCAGTGTAGATCGAGGGTCCGGAAAGTCACCCCTCCACTCT.

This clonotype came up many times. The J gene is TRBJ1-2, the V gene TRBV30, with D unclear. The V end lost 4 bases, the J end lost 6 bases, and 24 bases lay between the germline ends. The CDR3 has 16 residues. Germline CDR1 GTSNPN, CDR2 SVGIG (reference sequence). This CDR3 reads CAWIWAAKGYRDGYTF. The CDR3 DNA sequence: TGTGCCTGGATCTGGGCAGCCAAAGGGTATAGGGATGGCTACACCTTC.

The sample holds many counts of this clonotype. The CDR3: CASSLDRGQGYFLSSGNTIYF. The CDR3 coding sequence is TGTGCCAGCAGCTTAGATCGCGGCCAGGGATACTTTCTGAGCTCTGGAAACACCATATATTTT. The chain carries TRBV7-9 and TRBJ1-3, with TRBD1 as a possible D gene (5 bases). CDR3 size: 21 residues. CDR1 is SEHNR and CDR2 is FQNEAQ in the germline V gene (reference sequence). Trimming shortened V by 1 base and J by 0 bases, and 25 bases separated the two germline ends.

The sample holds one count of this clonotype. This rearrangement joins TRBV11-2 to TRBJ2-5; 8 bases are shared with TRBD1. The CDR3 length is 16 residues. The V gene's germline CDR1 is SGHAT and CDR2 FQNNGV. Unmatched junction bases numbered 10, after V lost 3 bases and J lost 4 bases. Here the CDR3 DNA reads TGTGCCAGCAGCTTCACCCTAGGACAGGGCAGAGAGACCCAGTACTTC. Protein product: CASSFTLGQGRETQYF.

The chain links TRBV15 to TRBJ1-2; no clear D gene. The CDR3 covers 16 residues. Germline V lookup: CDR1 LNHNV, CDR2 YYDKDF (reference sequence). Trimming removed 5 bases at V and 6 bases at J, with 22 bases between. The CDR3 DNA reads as TGTGCCACCAGCGTCAGACTAGCGTTCACCGGGAATGGCTACACCTTC. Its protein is CATSVRLAFTGNGYTF.

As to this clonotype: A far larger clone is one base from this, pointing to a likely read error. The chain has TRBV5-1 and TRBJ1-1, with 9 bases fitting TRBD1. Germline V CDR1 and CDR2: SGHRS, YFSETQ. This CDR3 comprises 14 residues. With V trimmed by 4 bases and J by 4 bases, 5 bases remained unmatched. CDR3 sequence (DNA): TGCGCCAGCAGCATCGGGACAGGGAGCACTGAAGCTTTCTTT. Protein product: CASSIGTGSTEAFF. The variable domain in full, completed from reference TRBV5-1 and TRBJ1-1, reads KAGVTQTPRYLIKTRGQQVTLSCSPISGHRSVSWYQQTPGQGLQFLFEYFSETQRNKGNFPGRFSGRQFSNSRSEMNVSTLELGDSALYLCASSIGTGSTEAFFGQGTRLTVV.

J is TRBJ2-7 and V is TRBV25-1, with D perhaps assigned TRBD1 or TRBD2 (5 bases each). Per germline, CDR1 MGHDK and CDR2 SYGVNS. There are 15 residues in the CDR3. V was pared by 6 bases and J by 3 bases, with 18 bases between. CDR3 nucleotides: TGTGCCAGCAGCTTGAGGGGTCAGAAGAGCTACGAGCAGTACTTC. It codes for CASSLRGQKSYEQYF.

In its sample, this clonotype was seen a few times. CDR3 in amino acids: CASSDSGQGYTF. In DNA form, the CDR3 reads TGCGCCAGCAGTGACTCCGGGCAGGGTTACACCTTC. The chain carries TRBV10-2 and TRBJ1-2; tentatively, D is TRBD1 (5 bases). The V end lost 3 bases, the J end lost 11 bases, and 13 bases lay between the germline ends. There are 12 residues in the CDR3. CDR1 and CDR2 from the germline V gene are WSHSY and SAAADI.

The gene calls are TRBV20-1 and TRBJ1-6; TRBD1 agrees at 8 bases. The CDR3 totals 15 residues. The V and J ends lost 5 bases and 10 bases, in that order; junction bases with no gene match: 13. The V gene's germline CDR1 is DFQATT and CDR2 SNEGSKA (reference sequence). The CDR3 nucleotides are TGCAGTGCTTCGTCGTCAGGGGGCAGGTACTCACCCCTCCACTTT. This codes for CSASSSGGRYSPLHF.

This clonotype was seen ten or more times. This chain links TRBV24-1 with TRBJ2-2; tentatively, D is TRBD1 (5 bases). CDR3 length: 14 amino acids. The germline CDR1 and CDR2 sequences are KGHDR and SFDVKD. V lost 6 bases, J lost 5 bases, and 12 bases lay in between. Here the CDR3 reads CATSRTGRTGELFF. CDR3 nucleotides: TGTGCCACCAGTCGCACAGGAAGGACCGGGGAGCTGTTTTTT.

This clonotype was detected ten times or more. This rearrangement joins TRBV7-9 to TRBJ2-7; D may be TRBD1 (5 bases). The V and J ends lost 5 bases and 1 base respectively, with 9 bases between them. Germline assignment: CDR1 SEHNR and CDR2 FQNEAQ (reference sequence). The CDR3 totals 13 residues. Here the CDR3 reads CASSTPGSYEQYF. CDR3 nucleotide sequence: TGTGCCAGCAGCACCCCAGGGTCCTACGAGCAGTACTTC.

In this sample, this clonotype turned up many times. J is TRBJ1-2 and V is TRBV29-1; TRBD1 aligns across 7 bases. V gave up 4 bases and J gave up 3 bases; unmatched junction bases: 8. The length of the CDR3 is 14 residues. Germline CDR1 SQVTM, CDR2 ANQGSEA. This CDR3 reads CSVVRDSWDYGYTF. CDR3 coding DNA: TGCAGCGTTGTTCGGGACAGCTGGGACTATGGCTACACCTTC.

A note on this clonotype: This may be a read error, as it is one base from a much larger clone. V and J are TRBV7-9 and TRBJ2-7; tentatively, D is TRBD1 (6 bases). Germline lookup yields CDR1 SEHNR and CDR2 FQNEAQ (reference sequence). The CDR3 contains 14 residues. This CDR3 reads CASSLGTPLDERYF. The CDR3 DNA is TGTGCCAGCAGCTTGGGGACACCACTTGACGAGCGGTACTTC.

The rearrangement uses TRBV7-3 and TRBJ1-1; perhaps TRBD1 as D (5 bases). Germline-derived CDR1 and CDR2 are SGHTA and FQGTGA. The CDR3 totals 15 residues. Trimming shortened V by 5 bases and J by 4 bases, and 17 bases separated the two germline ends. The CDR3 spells CASSLAGTTGTEAFF. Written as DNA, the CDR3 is TGTGCCAGCAGCCTCGCCGGGACCACCGGCACTGAAGCTTTCTTT.

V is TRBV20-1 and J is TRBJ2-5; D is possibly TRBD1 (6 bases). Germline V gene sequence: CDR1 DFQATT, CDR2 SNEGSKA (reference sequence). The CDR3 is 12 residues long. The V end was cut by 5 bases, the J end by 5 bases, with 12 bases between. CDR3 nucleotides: TGCAGTGCTCTAGGGGGTGGCGAGACCCAGTACTTC. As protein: CSALGGGETQYF.

The CDR3 DNA sequence: TGTGCCAGCAGCTTGTCTGCCGGGGGGGCCGGCCTCCGTCCCTACGAGCAGTACTTC. Amino acids: CASSLSAGGAGLRPYEQYF. The chain joins TRBV5-4 to TRBJ2-7; TRBD2 matches at 8 bases. Germline CDR1 is SGHNT and CDR2 is YYREEE (reference sequence). J gave up 2 bases and V 1 base, and 17 bases lay outside the gene matches. The CDR3 covers 19 residues.

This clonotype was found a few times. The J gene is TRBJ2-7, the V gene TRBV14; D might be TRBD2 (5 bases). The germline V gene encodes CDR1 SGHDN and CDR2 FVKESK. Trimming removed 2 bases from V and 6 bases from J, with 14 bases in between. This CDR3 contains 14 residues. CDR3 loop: CASSQSKGVIEQYF. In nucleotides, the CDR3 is TGTGCCAGCAGCCAATCAAAGGGAGTGATCGAGCAGTACTTC.

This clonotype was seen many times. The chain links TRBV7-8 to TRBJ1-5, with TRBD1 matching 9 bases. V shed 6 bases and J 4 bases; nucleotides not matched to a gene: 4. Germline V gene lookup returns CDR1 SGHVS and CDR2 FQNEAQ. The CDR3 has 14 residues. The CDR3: CASRSGTGNQPQHF. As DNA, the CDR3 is TGTGCCAGCAGGTCTGGGACAGGGAATCAGCCCCAGCATTTT.

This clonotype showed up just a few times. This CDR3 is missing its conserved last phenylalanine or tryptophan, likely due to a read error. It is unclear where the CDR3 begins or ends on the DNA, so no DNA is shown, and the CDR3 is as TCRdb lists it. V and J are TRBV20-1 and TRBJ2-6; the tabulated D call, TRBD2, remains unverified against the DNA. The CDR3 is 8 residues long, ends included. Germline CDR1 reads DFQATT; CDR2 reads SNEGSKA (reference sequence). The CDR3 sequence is CSATVGLA.

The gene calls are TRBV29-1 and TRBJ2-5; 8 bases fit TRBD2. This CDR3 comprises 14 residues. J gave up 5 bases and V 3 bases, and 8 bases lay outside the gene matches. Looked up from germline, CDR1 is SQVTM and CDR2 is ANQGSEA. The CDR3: CSVEGGLGTETQYF. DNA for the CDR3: TGCAGCGTTGAGGGGGGACTAGGTACGGAGACCCAGTACTTC.

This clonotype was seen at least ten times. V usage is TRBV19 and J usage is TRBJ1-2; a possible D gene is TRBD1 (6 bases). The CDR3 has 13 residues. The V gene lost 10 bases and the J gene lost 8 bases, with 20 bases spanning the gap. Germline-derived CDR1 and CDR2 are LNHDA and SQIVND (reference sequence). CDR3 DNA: TGTGCCACCCAAAGACAGGCTGGCTACGGCTACACCTTC. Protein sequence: CATQRQAGYGYTF.

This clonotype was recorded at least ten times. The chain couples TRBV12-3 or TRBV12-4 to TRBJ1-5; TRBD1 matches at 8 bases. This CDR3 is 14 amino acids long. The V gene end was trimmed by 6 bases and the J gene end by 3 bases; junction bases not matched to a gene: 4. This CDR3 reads CASRGTGLNQPQHF. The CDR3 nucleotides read TGTGCCAGCAGGGGGACAGGCCTCAATCAGCCCCAGCATTTT.

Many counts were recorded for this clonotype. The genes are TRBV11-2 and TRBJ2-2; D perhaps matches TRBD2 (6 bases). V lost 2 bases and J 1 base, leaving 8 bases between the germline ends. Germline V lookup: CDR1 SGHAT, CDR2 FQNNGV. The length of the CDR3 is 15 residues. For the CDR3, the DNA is TGTGCCAGCAGCTTACGACTAGAGAACACCGGGGAGCTGTTTTTT. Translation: CASSLRLENTGELFF. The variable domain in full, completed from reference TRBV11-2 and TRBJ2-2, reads EAGVAQSPRYKIIEKRQSVAFWCNPISGHATLYWYQQILGQGPKLLIQFQNNGVVDDSQLPKDRFSAERLKGVDSTLKIQPAKLEDSAVYLCASSLRLENTGELFFGEGSRLTVL.

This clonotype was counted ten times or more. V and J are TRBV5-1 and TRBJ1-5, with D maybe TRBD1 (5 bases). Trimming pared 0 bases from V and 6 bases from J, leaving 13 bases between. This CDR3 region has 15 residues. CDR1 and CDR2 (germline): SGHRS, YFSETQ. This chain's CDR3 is CASSLEGSGSQPQHF. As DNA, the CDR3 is TGCGCCAGCAGCTTGGAGGGGTCGGGGTCTCAGCCCCAGCATTTT.